The 13 T cell receptor beta chains in this list originate from one sample, sequenced in a study of OX40 agonist ivuxolimab in advanced cancers. This table comes from immunoSEQ multiplex PCR, and its TCRdb copy is limited to in-frame clones, with some not included. The sample lists about 61,000 clones, about nine tenths occurring once. Here the sequenced sample was CD4+ or CD8+ T cells sorted from blood, taken in a trial of the OX40 agonist ivuxolimab. The origin of the receptors is an adult with an advanced solid tumor such as melanoma, head and neck, liver or kidney cancer.

This chain joins TRBV28 and TRBJ1-2, with D unresolved. CDR1 MDHEN and CDR2 SYDVKM come from the germline V gene. Trimming removed 2 bases from V and 7 bases from J, with 8 bases in between. This CDR3 is built from 12 residues. The CDR3 DNA is TGTGCCAGCAGTTTAGACCTTAGTGGCTACACCTTC. Amino acid sequence: CASSLDLSGYTF.

This chain connects TRBV7-8 to TRBJ2-3, with no clear D. Trimming pared 5 bases from V and 0 bases from J, leaving 6 bases between. The germline V gene encodes CDR1 SGHVS and CDR2 FQNEAQ. This CDR3 region has 13 residues. CDR3 nucleotides: TGTGCCAGCAGCGGAGCTAGCACAGATACGCAGTATTTT. This encodes CASSGASTDTQYF. Supplemented by reference TRBV7-8 and TRBJ2-3, the full variable domain reads GAGVSQSPRYKVAKRGQDVALRCDPISGHVSLFWYQQALGQGPEFLTYFQNEAQLDKSGLPSDRFFAERPEGSVSTLKIQRTQQEDSAVYLCASSGASTDTQYFGPGTRLTVL.

The chain combines TRBV30 with TRBJ2-3; perhaps TRBD2 as D (6 bases). From germline, CDR1 is GTSNPN and CDR2 SVGIG (reference sequence). V lost 5 bases, J lost 0 bases, and 9 bases lay in between. The CDR3 is 13 amino acids. The CDR3 coding sequence is TGTGCCTGGGAGGGGACTAGCACAGATACGCAGTATTTT. Residues: CAWEGTSTDTQYF. The full variable domain, its missing parts supplied by reference TRBV30 and TRBJ2-3, is SQTIHQWPATLVQPVGSPLSLECTVEGTSNPNLYWYRQAAGRGLQLLFYSVGIGQISSEVPQNLSASRPQDRQFILSSKKLLLSDSGFYLCAWEGTSTDTQYFGPGTRLTVL.

The genes are TRBV7-3 and TRBJ1-3, with 9 bases that match TRBD1. The J segment lost 4 bases and the V segment lost 3 bases, leaving 1 base of the junction unmatched. The germline V gene has CDR1 SGHTA and CDR2 FQGTGA. This CDR3 has 14 residues. CDR3 nucleotide sequence: TGTGCCAGCAGCTTGGGACAGGGAGGAAACACCATATATTTT. Protein: CASSLGQGGNTIYF.

This chain connects TRBV7-2 to TRBJ2-5; either TRBD1 or TRBD2 may supply D (7 bases each). This CDR3 is 14 amino acids long. Germline CDR1 and CDR2: SGHTA and FQGNSA. The V end lost 5 bases, the J end lost 5 bases, and 15 bases lay between the germline ends. The CDR3 sequence is CASSPRGGWETQYF. For the CDR3, the DNA is TGTGCCAGCAGCCCCAGGGGGGGCTGGGAGACCCAGTACTTC.

The chain uses TRBV6-5 and TRBJ2-7; 11 nucleotides match TRBD1. CDR1 is MNHEY and CDR2 is SVGAGI in the germline V gene. This CDR3 spans 14 amino acids. V trimming: 2 bases; J trimming: 3 bases; junction bases outside the gene matches: 0. The CDR3 DNA is TGTGCCAGCAGTTACGGGACAGGGGGCTACGAGCAGTACTTC. It specifies CASSYGTGGYEQYF.

In regard to this clone: Other DNA sequences from this sample encode an identical CDR3 as well. The chain uses TRBV11-3 and TRBJ2-3; 8 bases map to TRBD1. CDR1 SGHNT and CDR2 YENEEA come from the germline V gene. The CDR3 loop spans 12 amino acids. V shed 4 bases, J shed 6 bases, and the junction held 0 bases outside the gene matches. The chain's CDR3 is CASSSGGDTQYF. The CDR3 coding sequence is TGTGCCAGCAGCTCAGGGGGCGATACGCAGTATTTT.

CDR3 nucleotide sequence: TGTGCCAGTAGTCCGCGCCGACAGGGTGAAGCTTTCTTT. Protein product: CASSPRRQGEAFF. The V and J genes are TRBV19 and TRBJ1-1; the match to TRBD1 covers 7 bases. V shed 5 bases, J shed 7 bases, and the junction held 7 bases outside the gene matches. Germline lookup yields CDR1 LNHDA and CDR2 SQIVND (reference sequence). The CDR3 runs 13 residues.

V and J are TRBV6-6 and TRBJ1-3, with D possibly being TRBD1 (6 bases). The germline CDR1 and CDR2 sequences are MNHNY and SVGAGI (reference sequence). This CDR3 spans 15 amino acids. Trimming removed 6 bases from V and 2 bases from J, with 14 bases in between. In DNA, the CDR3 is TGTGCCAGCAGCTACAGGGCCTCCGCTGGAAACACCATATATTTT. Encoded protein: CASSYRASAGNTIYF.

This chain joins TRBV7-8 and TRBJ2-1; D possibly uses TRBD1 or TRBD2 (5 bases each). V shed 6 bases and J shed 7 bases, with 22 bases lying between them. Germline V CDR1 and CDR2: SGHVS, FQNEAQ. The CDR3 extends over 16 amino acids. CDR3 residues: CASSYASGTVSNEQFF. CDR3 nucleotide sequence: TGTGCCAGCAGTTATGCCTCCGGGACCGTGTCTAATGAGCAGTTCTTC. Complete variable domain (other parts from reference TRBV7-8 and TRBJ2-1): GAGVSQSPRYKVAKRGQDVALRCDPISGHVSLFWYQQALGQGPEFLTYFQNEAQLDKSGLPSDRFFAERPEGSVSTLKIQRTQQEDSAVYLCASSYASGTVSNEQFFGPGTRLTVL.

The rearrangement joins TRBV28 to TRBJ1-5; the D gene is possibly TRBD1 (6 bases). This CDR3 spans 16 amino acids. Germline V lookup: CDR1 MDHEN, CDR2 SYDVKM. V was pared by 1 base and J by 4 bases, with 14 bases between. The CDR3 loop reads CASSLSRGLRNQPQHF. The CDR3 nucleotides are TGTGCCAGCAGTTTATCCAGGGGACTACGAAATCAGCCCCAGCATTTT.

The J gene is TRBJ2-4, the V gene TRBV13; D is possibly TRBD2 (6 bases). Trimming pared 3 bases from V and 4 bases from J, leaving 10 bases between. The CDR3 is 14 amino acids. Germline lookup yields CDR1 PRHDT and CDR2 FYEKMQ (reference sequence). CDR3 in DNA: TGTGCCAGCAGCTTGCCTAGCGAGAAAAACATTCAGTACTTC. Translation: CASSLPSEKNIQYF.

The J gene is TRBJ1-5, the V gene TRBV27; D is uncertain. Germline V gene sequence: CDR1 MNHEY, CDR2 SMNVEV (reference sequence). The CDR3 has 15 amino acids. V lost 1 base to trimming and J lost 2 bases, with 9 bases between them. The CDR3 DNA sequence: TGTGCCAGCAGTTTATTTGGTGAGGGCAATCAGCCCCAGCATTTT. Encoded protein: CASSLFGEGNQPQHF.